A selection of T cell receptor beta chains follows, all from one sample in a study of a mutant IDH1 vaccine in newly diagnosed glioma. This table comes from immunoSEQ multiplex PCR, and its TCRdb copy is limited to in-frame clones, with some not included. The sample shows tens of thousands of clones, 65% of them seen only once. These receptors have no identified antigens. The source material was peripheral blood mononuclear cells (PBMCs), sampled from a glioma patient whose treatment included an IDH1 peptide vaccine. All receptors derive from a man aged 40-55 years with glioma. Some clones in this sample may be carry-over from other donors' samples. Both conserved end residues are trimmed from each CDR3.

v_call cdr3_length cdr3_aa
TRBV27 12 ASSVSRIQETQY
TRBV6-5 9 ASSEFQPQH
TRBV27 15 ASSLNYGQGYRETQY
TRBV7-9 12 AASGGASYNEQF
TRBV29-1 10 SVERPPHEQY
TRBV6-5 14 ASSYGAGGGNYGYT
TRBV9 13 ASSVEAGVLYEQY
TRBV7-7 13 ASSPRPGYMETQY
TRBV4-1 12 ASRPTGGSYEQY
TRBV9 14 ASSVARGGNTGELF
TRBV27 11 ASSGALNTEAF
TRBV2 15 AGTPRAGGAGANVLT
TRBV29-1 10 SAKQGSYGYT
TRBV27 13 ASSSPLTSNYGYT
TRBV6-1 13 ASSELGVSNYGYT
TRBV5-1 12 ASTRRSSTDTQY
TRBV15 15 ATSSRQRGGLSYEQY
TRBV5-5 12 ASSRTGQNQPQH
TRBV5-1 12 ASSAGSIGDTQY
TRBV5-1 14 ASSPRGDEVGEKLF
TRBV19 10 ASNRKTYGYT
TRBV30 13 AWSAGSNSGNTIY
TRBV18 11 ASSPYSNQPQH
TRBV5-1 12 ASSLAQTTGELF
TRBV30 12 AWSTHRENQPQH
TRBV18 14 ASSPKGQVSGNTIY
TRBV6-5 12 ASSQKGGVSSQH
TRBV4-2 16 ASSDGASGGLRYNEQF
TRBV30 13 AWSVPGTEKNIQY
TRBV7-8 14 ASSLRVRAGANVLT
TRBV6-5 14 ASSSPRQGANTEAF
TRBV6-1 12 ASSARTGYQPQH
TRBV18 15 ASSPLAGISGANVLT
TRBV30 13 AIDIGTSGGNEQF
TRBV9 12 ASSALAQEETQY
TRBV13 10 ASSLRIDEQF
TRBV9 12 ASSVEQGYNEQF
TRBV6-4 12 ASSEQGGNSPLH
TRBV29-1 12 SVLHTGGGGTQY
TRBV7-8 9 ASSTDSHAT
TRBV7-7 13 ASSHNSRGRETQY
TRBV5-4 12 ASSLKTGTETQY
TRBV14 10 ASSHSLVEAF
TRBV4-2 14 ASSQRTSGEINEQF
TRBV10-2 13 ASRGGQGSSEKLF
TRBV5-1 15 ASSLGPRAVKNSPLH
TRBV5-1 14 ASSLIGGRGNYGYT
TRBV5-4 15 ASSLGGTGQGLRTQY
TRBV29-1 15 SVAGLAGDPSYNEQF
TRBV29-1 10 SVEEAGYGYT